A single sample is the source of the 23 T cell receptor beta chains below, sequenced in a study of blood T cell repertoires in COVID-19. TCRdb keeps only in-frame clones here, not all; method: immunoSEQ multiplex PCR. The data hold around 460,000 clones, with roughly 90% observed a single time. Material: peripheral blood. These receptors originate from a man younger than 35 with COVID-19, enrolled during active disease.

This clone occurred once. The chain joins TRBV5-8 to TRBJ2-5; 7 bases map to TRBD2. The germline gives CDR1 SGHTS, CDR2 YDEGEE. V trimming: 5 bases; J trimming: 6 bases; junction bases outside the gene matches: 16. The CDR3 sequence is 16 residues long. The CDR3 DNA reads TGTGCCAGCAGGAGTGCCGGGACTAATCTAAAGCAGACCCAGTACTTC. It codes for CASRSAGTNLKQTQYF.

V is TRBV11-2 and J is TRBJ1-2; 7 bases fit TRBD1. Germline V gives CDR1 SGHAT, CDR2 FQNNGV. The CDR3 runs 15 residues. With V trimmed by 0 bases and J by 8 bases, 9 bases remained unmatched. CDR3 in amino acids: CASSLDRTGAWGYTF. DNA for the CDR3: TGTGCCAGCAGCTTAGACAGGACAGGCGCTTGGGGCTACACCTTC.

This clone was recorded only once. The chain combines TRBV30 with TRBJ1-1; no clear D. Germline V gives CDR1 GTSNPN, CDR2 SVGIG (reference sequence). The CDR3 runs to 14 residues. V was pared by 2 bases and J by 2 bases, with 12 bases between. CDR3 in DNA: TGTGCCTGGAGTTACCTGGGGAGTAACACTGAAGCTTTCTTT. It encodes CAWSYLGSNTEAFF.

The DNA for the CDR3 is TGTGCCAGCAGACCCAGCGGGGGGTCTACCTACGAGCAGTACTTC. This gives the protein CASRPSGGSTYEQYF. J is TRBJ2-7 and V is TRBV14, with 9 nucleotides matching TRBD2. V lost 6 bases and J lost 2; bases outside the gene matches: 8. Germline V lookup: CDR1 SGHDN, CDR2 FVKESK. CDR3 length: 15 amino acids.

The chain recombines TRBV5-1 with TRBJ1-1; D is ambiguous. The CDR3 runs 13 residues. Germline CDR1 is SGHRS and CDR2 is YFSETQ. V lost 5 bases and J 0 bases, leaving 8 bases between the germline ends. The DNA of the CDR3 is TGCGCCAGCAGTGGAGCGCTGAACACTGAAGCTTTCTTT. Residues: CASSGALNTEAFF. Combining the CDR3 with reference TRBV5-1 and TRBJ1-1 gives the whole variable domain KAGVTQTPRYLIKTRGQQVTLSCSPISGHRSVSWYQQTPGQGLQFLFEYFSETQRNKGNFPGRFSGRQFSNSRSEMNVSTLELGDSALYLCASSGALNTEAFFGQGTRLTVV.

The CDR3 is CASSPDNQETQYF. In DNA form, the CDR3 reads TGTGCCAGCAGCCCTGACAACCAAGAGACCCAGTACTTC. The V and J genes are TRBV7-8 and TRBJ2-5; D unresolved. From germline, CDR1 is SGHVS and CDR2 FQNEAQ. CDR3 length: 13 residues. Trimming shortened V by 5 bases and J by 0 bases, and 7 bases separated the two germline ends.

The chain recombines TRBV6-2 or TRBV6-3 with TRBJ1-6; possible D gene TRBD1, 5 bases. There are 14 residues in the CDR3. Germline V gene sequence: CDR1 MNHEY, CDR2 SVGEGT. V was pared by 2 bases and J by 10 bases, with 12 bases between. CDR3 sequence: CASSYDGEGSPLHF. The DNA for the CDR3 is TGTGCCAGCAGTTACGACGGGGAGGGGTCACCCCTCCACTTT.

The CDR3 DNA follows: TGTGCCAGTAGTGGTTTGGTGGCGGGAGATCCGGACGAGCAGTACTTC. Protein sequence: CASSGLVAGDPDEQYF. This chain uses TRBV19 with TRBJ2-7; 7 nucleotides agree with TRBD2. Germline CDR1 and CDR2: LNHDA and SQIVND (reference sequence). There are 16 residues in the CDR3. V was clipped by 5 bases and J by 5 bases; unmatched bases: 15.

V usage is TRBV5-1 and J usage is TRBJ1-6; D gene uncertain. There are 16 residues in the CDR3. V was shortened by 1 base and J by 10 bases, with 18 bases between the two germline ends. Germline V lookup: CDR1 SGHRS, CDR2 YFSETQ. In nucleotides, the CDR3 is TGCGCCAGCAGCTTGTCCAGCTCTCGAGATAGCTCACCCCTCCACTTT. Its protein product is CASSLSSSRDSSPLHF.

The J gene is TRBJ1-2, the V gene TRBV6-5; D possibly corresponds to TRBD1 (5 bases). The germline CDR1 and CDR2 sequences are MNHEY and SVGAGI. The CDR3 covers 13 residues. Trimming stripped 4 bases from V and 14 bases from J, with 20 bases between. CDR3 DNA: TGTGCCAGCAGTTCCATACTACAGGATCCCCAAACCTTC. It encodes CASSSILQDPQTF.

This chain joins TRBV19 and TRBJ2-3, with TRBD2 identical over 9 bases. CDR1 and CDR2 from the germline V gene are LNHDA and SQIVND (reference sequence). The V and J ends lost 6 bases and 2 bases, in that order; junction bases with no gene match: 3. This CDR3 is built from 14 residues. CDR3 region: CASRRGLATDTQYF. The CDR3 DNA follows: TGTGCCAGTAGGAGGGGACTAGCCACAGATACGCAGTATTTT.

This clone appeared a few times. The chain joins TRBV28 to TRBJ1-5; possibly TRBD1 for D (5 bases). Trimming took off 8 bases at V and 7 bases at J, with 18 bases between the two ends. The CDR3 covers 14 residues. The germline V gene encodes CDR1 MDHEN and CDR2 SYDVKM. The CDR3 nucleotides read TGTGCCAGCTCCCGAAGGGGTGGAGTCCAGCCCCAGCATTTT. It encodes CASSRRGGVQPQHF. The full variable domain, completed using reference TRBV28 and TRBJ1-5, is DVKVTQSSRYLVKRTGEKVFLECVQDMDHENMFWYRQDPGLGLRLIYFSYDVKMKEKGDIPEGYSVSREKKERFSLILESASTNQTSMYLCASSRRGGVQPQHFGDGTRLSIL.

The DNA of the CDR3 is TGTGCCAGCAGCATTACAGGGAGCACTGAAGCTTTCTTT. Translating it yields CASSITGSTEAFF. This chain uses TRBV12-3 or TRBV12-4 with TRBJ1-1; a weak D match, TRBD1 (6 bases). The CDR3 loop spans 13 amino acids. V lost 6 bases and J lost 4, with 12 bases in between.

The rearrangement uses TRBV4-1 and TRBJ1-1; 7 bases are shared with TRBD1. The CDR3 runs 15 residues. Trimming cost V 2 bases and J 4 bases; bases outside gene matches: 7. CDR1 is MGHRA and CDR2 is YSYEKL in the germline V gene. The chain's CDR3 is CASSQIDRDGTEAFF. The CDR3 bases are TGCGCCAGCAGCCAAATTGACAGGGACGGCACTGAAGCTTTCTTT.

V and J are TRBV11-2 and TRBJ1-1; 11 positions match TRBD1. The trim removed 5 bases at V and 5 bases at J, leaving 19 bases unmatched. This CDR3 spans 19 amino acids. The germline CDR1 and CDR2 sequences are SGHAT and FQNNGV. The CDR3 region is CASSLATEVWGQGVTEAFF. The CDR3 bases are TGTGCCAGCAGCCTCGCGACGGAGGTATGGGGACAGGGGGTAACTGAAGCTTTCTTT.

This clone was counted once. This sequence joins TRBV7-9 and TRBJ1-4; D perhaps matches TRBD1 (6 bases). V lost 1 base to trimming and J lost 8 bases, with 20 bases between them. The CDR3 runs 17 residues. The germline gives CDR1 SEHNR, CDR2 FQNEAQ (reference sequence). The CDR3 sequence: CASSLVRGYSLEEKLFF. The CDR3 DNA sequence: TGTGCCAGCAGCTTAGTCAGGGGTTATAGCTTGGAGGAAAAACTGTTTTTT.

This chain links TRBV15 with TRBJ1-5, with D maybe TRBD1 (6 bases). Looked up from germline, CDR1 is LNHNV and CDR2 is YYDKDF (reference sequence). V lost 8 bases and J 5 bases, leaving 19 bases between the germline ends. CDR3 length: 15 amino acids. CDR3 in DNA: TGTGCCACCTCGGTACGGGGGGCTCCGGATCAGCCCCAGCATTTT. Translated: CATSVRGAPDQPQHF.

This clone was recorded only once. This rearrangement joins TRBV9 to TRBJ2-1; D is undetermined. The CDR3 sequence is 14 residues long. V lost 2 bases and J lost 4, with 10 bases in between. CDR1 SGDLS and CDR2 YYNGEE come from the germline V gene. The CDR3 coding sequence is TGTGCCAGCAGCGTTGAACATCCATACAATGAGCAGTTCTTC. Translated, it gives CASSVEHPYNEQFF.

This clone was seen a single time. The V and J genes are TRBV18 and TRBJ2-2, with D maybe TRBD1 (7 bases). The CDR3 covers 17 residues. The V end was cut by 2 bases, the J end by 6 bases, with 19 bases between. The V gene's germline CDR1 is KGHSH and CDR2 LQKENI. The CDR3: CASSPTPGGGLAGELFF. CDR3 nucleotide sequence: TGTGCCAGCTCACCAACCCCCGGAGGGGGCCTAGCCGGGGAGCTGTTTTTT.

This clone has just a few counts. This chain joins TRBV2 and TRBJ1-2, with 9 bases identical to TRBD1. Trimming removed 2 bases from V and 6 bases from J; junction bases left unmatched: 10. Germline values: CDR1 SNHLY, CDR2 FYNNEI. The CDR3 is made up of 16 amino acids. CDR3 sequence reads: CASSESWTGVSDGYTF. DNA of the CDR3: TGTGCCAGCAGTGAATCCTGGACAGGGGTTAGTGATGGCTACACCTTC.

The V call is TRBV18, the J call TRBJ2-7; 7 nucleotides match TRBD2. CDR1 and CDR2 from the germline V gene are KGHSH and LQKENI. This CDR3 has 15 amino acids. J was trimmed by 2 bases and V by 3 bases; bases with no gene match: 7. CDR3 sequence: CASSPFDGGTYEQYF. The DNA of the CDR3 is TGTGCCAGCTCACCTTTCGACGGGGGGACCTACGAGCAGTACTTC.

This rearrangement joins TRBV7-2 to TRBJ2-2; 7 nucleotides align to TRBD1. The germline V gene encodes CDR1 SGHTA and CDR2 FQGNSA. V was clipped by 5 bases and J by 5 bases; unmatched bases: 8. The CDR3 consists of 15 residues. In nucleotides, the CDR3 is TGTGCCAGCAGCCCACTAACACAGGGGACCGGGGAGCTGTTTTTT. Its protein is CASSPLTQGTGELFF.

The rearrangement uses TRBV6-5 and TRBJ2-2, with D tentatively TRBD1 (6 bases). The germline V gene has CDR1 MNHEY and CDR2 SVGAGI. Trimming cost V 7 bases and J 1 base, with 10 bases left between them. The CDR3 runs 14 residues. CDR3 sequence: CASTGTMNTGELFF. The CDR3 region has the DNA TGTGCCAGCACCGGGACAATGAACACCGGGGAGCTGTTTTTT.